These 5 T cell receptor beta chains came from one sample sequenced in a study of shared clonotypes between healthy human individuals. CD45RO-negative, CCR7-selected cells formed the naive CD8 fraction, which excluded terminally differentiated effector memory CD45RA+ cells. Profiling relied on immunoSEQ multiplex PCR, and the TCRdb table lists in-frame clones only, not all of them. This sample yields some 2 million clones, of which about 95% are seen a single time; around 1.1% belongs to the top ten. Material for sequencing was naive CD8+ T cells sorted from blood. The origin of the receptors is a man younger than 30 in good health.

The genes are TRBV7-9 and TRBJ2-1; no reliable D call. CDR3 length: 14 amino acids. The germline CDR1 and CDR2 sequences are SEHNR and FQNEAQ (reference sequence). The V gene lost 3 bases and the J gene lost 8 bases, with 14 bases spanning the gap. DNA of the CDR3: TGTGCCAGCAGCTTTCAGAACAGTACCGATGAGCAGTTCTTC. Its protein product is CASSFQNSTDEQFF.

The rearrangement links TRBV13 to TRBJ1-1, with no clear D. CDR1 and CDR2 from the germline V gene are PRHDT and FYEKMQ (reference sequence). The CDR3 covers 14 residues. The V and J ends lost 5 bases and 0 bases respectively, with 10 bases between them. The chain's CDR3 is CASSPVPMNTEAFF. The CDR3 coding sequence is TGTGCCAGCAGCCCCGTTCCCATGAACACTGAAGCTTTCTTT.

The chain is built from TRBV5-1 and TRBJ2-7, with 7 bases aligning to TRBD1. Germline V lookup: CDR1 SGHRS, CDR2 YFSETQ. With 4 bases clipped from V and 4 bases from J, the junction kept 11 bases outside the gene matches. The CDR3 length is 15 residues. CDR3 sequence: CASSARTGTDYEQYF. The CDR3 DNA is TGCGCCAGCAGCGCCAGGACGGGGACAGATTACGAGCAGTACTTC.

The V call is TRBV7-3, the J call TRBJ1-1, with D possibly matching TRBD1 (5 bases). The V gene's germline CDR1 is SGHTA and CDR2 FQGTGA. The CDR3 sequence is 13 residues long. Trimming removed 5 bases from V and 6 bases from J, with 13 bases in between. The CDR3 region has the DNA TGTGCCAGCAGCCATGATTGGGGGGCTGAAGCTTTCTTT. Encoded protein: CASSHDWGAEAFF.

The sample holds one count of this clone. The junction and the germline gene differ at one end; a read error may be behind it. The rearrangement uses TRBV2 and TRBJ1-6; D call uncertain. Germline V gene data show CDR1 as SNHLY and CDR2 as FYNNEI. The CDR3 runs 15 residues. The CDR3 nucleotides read TGTGCCAGCGGTGAAGAGTTCCCCTATAATTCACCCCTCCACTTT. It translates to CASGEEFPYNSPLHF.